This TCR beta chain was recovered during a study of spatial heterogeneity in lung cancer. The time point is: blood at routine non-recurrence follow-up after resection. This clonotype was counted ten times or more. The junction had 6 bases not matched to a gene; V was cut back by 6 bases and J by 3 bases. CDR1 is DFQATT and CDR2 is SNEGSKA in the germline V gene (reference sequence). CDR3 length: 14 amino acids. TCRdb fed the 5' RACE reads into MiXCR, producing one record per CDR3 protein. The sample carries under 150,000 distinct CDR3 sequences, about a tenth recorded once. The receptor's source is a female donor with early-stage non-small cell lung cancer. The chain is built from TRBV20-1 and TRBJ2-3; 10 nucleotides agree with TRBD2. Sequencing used PBMCs, obtained at follow-up. CDR3 in amino acids: CSAPPSGSTDTQYF. Written as DNA, the CDR3 is TGCAGTGCGCCCCCTAGCGGGAGTACAGATACGCAGTATTTT.